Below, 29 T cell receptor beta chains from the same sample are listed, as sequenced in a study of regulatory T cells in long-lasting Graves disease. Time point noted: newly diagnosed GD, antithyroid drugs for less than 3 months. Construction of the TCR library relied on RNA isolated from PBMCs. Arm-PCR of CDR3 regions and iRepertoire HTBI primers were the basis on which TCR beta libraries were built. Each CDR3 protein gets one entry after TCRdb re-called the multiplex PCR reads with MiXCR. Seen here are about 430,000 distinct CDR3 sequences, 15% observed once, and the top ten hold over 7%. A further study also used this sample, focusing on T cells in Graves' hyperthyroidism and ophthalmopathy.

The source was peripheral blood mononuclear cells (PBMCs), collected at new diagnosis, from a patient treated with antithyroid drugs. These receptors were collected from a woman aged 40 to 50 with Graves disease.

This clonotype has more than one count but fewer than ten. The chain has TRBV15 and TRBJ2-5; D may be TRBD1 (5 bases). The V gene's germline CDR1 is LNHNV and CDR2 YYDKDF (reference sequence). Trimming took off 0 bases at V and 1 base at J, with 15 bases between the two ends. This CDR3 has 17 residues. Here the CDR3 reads CATSRDFLPTVQETQYF. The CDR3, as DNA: TGTGCCACCAGCAGAGATTTCTTACCGACAGTCCAAGAGACCCAGTACTTC.

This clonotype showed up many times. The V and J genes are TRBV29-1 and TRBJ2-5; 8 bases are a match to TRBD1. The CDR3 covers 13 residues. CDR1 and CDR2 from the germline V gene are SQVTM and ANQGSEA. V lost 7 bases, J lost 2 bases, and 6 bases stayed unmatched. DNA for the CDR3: TGCAGCGCGACCGGACAGGGACAAGAGACCCAGTACTTC. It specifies CSATGQGQETQYF.

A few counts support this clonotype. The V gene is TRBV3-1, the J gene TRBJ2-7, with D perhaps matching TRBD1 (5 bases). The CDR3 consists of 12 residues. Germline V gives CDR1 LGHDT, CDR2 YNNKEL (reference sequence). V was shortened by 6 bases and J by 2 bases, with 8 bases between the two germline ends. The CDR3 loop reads CASSIGAYEQYF. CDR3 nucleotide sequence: TGTGCCAGCAGTATAGGGGCCTACGAGCAGTACTTC.

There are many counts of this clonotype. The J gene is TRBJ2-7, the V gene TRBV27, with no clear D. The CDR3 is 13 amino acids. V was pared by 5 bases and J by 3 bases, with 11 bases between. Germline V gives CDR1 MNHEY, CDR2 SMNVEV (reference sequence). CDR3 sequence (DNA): TGTGCCAGCAGTCTCGCTGCTCGCTACGAGCAGTACTTC. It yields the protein CASSLAARYEQYF.

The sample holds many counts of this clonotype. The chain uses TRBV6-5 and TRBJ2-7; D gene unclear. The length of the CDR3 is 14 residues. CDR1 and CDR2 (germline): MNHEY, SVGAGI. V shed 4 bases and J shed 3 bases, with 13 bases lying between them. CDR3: CASSLSLGDYEQYF. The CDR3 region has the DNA TGTGCCAGCAGTTTATCACTTGGGGACTACGAGCAGTACTTC.

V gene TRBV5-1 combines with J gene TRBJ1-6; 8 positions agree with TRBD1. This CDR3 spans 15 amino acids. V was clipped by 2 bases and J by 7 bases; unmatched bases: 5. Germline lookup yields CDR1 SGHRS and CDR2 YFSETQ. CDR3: CASSLQGDRNSPLHF. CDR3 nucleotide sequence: TGCGCCAGCAGCTTACAGGGGGACAGGAATTCACCCCTCCACTTT.

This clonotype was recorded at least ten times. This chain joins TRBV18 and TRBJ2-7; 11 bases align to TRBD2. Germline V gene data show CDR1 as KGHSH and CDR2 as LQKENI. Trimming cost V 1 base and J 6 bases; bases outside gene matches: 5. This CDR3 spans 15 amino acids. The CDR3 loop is CASSPLTSGAAEQYF. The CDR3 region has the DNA TGTGCCAGCTCACCACTGACTAGCGGGGCAGCCGAGCAGTACTTC. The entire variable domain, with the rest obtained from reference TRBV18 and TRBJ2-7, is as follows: NAGVMQNPRHLVRRRGQEARLRCSPMKGHSHVYWYRQLPEEGLKFMVYLQKENIIDESGMPKERFSAEFPKEGPSILRIQQVVRGDSAAYFCASSPLTSGAAEQYFGPGTRLTVT.

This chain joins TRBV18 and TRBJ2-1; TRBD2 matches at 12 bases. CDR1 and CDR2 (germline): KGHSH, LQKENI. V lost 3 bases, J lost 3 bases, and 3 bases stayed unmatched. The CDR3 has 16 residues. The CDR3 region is CASSPASGRGYNEQFF. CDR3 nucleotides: TGTGCCAGCTCACCGGCTAGCGGGAGGGGCTACAATGAGCAGTTCTTC. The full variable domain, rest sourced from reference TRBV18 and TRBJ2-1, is NAGVMQNPRHLVRRRGQEARLRCSPMKGHSHVYWYRQLPEEGLKFMVYLQKENIIDESGMPKERFSAEFPKEGPSILRIQQVVRGDSAAYFCASSPASGRGYNEQFFGPGTRLTVL.

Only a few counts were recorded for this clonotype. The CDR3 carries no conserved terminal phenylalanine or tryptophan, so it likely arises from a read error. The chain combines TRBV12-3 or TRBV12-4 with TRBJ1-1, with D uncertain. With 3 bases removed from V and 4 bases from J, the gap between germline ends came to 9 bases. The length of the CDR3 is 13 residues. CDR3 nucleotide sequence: TGTGCCAGCAGTTTTGGGGAGAGCACTGAAGCTTTCTCT. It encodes CASSFGESTEAFS.

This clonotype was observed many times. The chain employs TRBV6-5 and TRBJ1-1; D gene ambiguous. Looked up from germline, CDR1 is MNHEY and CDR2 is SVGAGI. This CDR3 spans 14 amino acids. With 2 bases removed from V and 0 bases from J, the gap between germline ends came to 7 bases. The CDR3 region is CASSYRVLNTEAFF. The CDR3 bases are TGTGCCAGCAGTTACAGGGTCTTGAACACTGAAGCTTTCTTT.

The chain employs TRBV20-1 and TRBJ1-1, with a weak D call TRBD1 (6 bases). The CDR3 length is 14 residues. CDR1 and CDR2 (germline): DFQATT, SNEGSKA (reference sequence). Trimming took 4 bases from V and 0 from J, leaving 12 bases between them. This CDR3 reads CSAKPGHLNTEAFF. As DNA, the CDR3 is TGCAGTGCTAAGCCGGGACACTTGAACACTGAAGCTTTCTTT.

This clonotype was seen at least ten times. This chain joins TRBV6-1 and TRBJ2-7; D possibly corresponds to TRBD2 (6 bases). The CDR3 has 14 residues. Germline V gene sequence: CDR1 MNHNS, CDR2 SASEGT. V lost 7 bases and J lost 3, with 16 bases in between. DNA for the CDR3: TGTGCCAGCACCTCAAGGGCGGGACTCTACGAGCAGTACTTC. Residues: CASTSRAGLYEQYF.

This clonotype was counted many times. The CDR3 nucleotides are TGTGCCAGCAGCTTAGGAGGGGGTCCTCCGGAGAATGAGCAGTTCTTC. Translated: CASSLGGGPPENEQFF. The J gene is TRBJ2-1, the V gene TRBV11-3, with D maybe TRBD1 (6 bases). V lost 1 base to trimming and J lost 7 bases, with 17 bases between them. Germline V gene sequence: CDR1 SGHNT, CDR2 YENEEA. The CDR3 is 16 amino acids.

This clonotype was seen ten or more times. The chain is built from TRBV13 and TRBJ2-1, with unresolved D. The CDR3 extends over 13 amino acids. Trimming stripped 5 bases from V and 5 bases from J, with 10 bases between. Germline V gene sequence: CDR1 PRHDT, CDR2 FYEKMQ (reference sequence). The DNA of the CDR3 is TGTGCCAGCAGCAACCCCGCCCACAATGAGCAGTTCTTC. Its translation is CASSNPAHNEQFF.

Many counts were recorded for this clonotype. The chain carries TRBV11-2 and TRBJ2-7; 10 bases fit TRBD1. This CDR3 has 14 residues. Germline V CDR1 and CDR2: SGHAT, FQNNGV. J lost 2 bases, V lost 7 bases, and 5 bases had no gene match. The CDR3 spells CASTTGTGAYEQYF. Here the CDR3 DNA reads TGTGCCAGCACCACCGGGACAGGGGCCTACGAGCAGTACTTC.

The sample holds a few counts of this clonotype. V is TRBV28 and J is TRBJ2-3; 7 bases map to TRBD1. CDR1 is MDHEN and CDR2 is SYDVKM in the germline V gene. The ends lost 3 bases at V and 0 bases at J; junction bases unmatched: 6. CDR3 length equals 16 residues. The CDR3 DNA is TGTGCCAGCAGTTTCTTGTCCAGGGGGAGCACAGATACGCAGTATTTT. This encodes CASSFLSRGSTDTQYF.

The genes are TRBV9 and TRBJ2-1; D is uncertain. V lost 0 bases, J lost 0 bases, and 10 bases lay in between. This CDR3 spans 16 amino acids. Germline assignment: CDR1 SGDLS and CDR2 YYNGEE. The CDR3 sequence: CASSVGPISSYNEQFF. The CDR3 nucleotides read TGTGCCAGCAGCGTAGGACCGATTAGCTCCTACAATGAGCAGTTCTTC.

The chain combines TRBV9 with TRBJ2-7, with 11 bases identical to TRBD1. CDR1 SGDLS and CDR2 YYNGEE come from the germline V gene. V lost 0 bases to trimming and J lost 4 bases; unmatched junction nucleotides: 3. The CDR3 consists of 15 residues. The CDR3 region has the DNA TGTGCCAGCAGCGTAGAGGGACAGGGGGTTTACGAGCAGTACTTC. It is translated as CASSVEGQGVYEQYF.

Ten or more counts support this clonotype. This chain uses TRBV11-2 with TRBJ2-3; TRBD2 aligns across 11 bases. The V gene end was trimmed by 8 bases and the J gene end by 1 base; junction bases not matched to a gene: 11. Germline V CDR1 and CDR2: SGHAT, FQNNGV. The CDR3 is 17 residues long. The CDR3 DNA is TGTGCCAGCGAACTAGCGGGAGCGGAAAGAGGCACAGATACGCAGTATTTT. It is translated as CASELAGAERGTDTQYF.

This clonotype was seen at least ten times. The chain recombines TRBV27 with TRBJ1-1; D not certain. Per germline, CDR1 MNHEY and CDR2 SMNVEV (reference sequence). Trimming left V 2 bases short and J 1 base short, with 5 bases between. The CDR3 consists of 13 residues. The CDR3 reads CASSLSRNTEAFF. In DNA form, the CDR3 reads TGTGCCAGCAGTTTAAGTAGGAACACTGAAGCTTTCTTT.

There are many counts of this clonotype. CDR3 DNA: TGTGCCAGCATACGGACTAGCGGGAGAATATATGAGCAGTTCTTC. Amino acid sequence: CASIRTSGRIYEQFF. The genes are TRBV6-1 and TRBJ2-1; TRBD2 matches at 13 bases. From germline, CDR1 is MNHNS and CDR2 SASEGT. CDR3 length: 15 amino acids. The trim removed 7 bases at V and 8 bases at J, leaving 8 bases unmatched.

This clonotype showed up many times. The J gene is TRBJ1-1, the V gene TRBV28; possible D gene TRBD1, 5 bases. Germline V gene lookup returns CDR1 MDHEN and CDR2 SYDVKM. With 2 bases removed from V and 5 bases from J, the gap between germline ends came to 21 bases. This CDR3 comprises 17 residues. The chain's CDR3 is CASSLDEPGPRGTEAFF. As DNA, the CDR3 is TGTGCCAGCAGTTTAGATGAACCGGGACCCCGGGGTACTGAAGCTTTCTTT.

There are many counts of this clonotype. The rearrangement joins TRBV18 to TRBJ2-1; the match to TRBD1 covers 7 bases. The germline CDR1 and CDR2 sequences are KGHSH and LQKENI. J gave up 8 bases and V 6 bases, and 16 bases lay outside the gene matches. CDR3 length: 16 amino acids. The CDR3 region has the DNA TGTGCCAGCTCGCCAAATGACAGGGTTACCGGGGATGAGCAGTTCTTC. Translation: CASSPNDRVTGDEQFF.

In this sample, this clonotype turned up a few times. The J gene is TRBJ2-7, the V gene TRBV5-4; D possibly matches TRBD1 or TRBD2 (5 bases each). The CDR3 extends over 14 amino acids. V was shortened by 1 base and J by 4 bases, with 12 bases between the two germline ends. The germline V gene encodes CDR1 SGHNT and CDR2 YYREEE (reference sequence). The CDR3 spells CASSLMGPFYEQYF. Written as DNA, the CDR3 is TGTGCCAGCAGCTTGATGGGACCCTTTTACGAGCAGTACTTC.

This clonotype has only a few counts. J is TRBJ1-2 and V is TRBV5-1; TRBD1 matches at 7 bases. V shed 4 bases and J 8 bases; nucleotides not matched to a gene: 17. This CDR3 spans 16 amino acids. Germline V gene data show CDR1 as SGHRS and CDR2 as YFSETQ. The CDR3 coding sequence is TGCGCCAGCAGCGAGACAGGGAACCCACAAGGACCGGGCTACACCTTC. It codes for CASSETGNPQGPGYTF.

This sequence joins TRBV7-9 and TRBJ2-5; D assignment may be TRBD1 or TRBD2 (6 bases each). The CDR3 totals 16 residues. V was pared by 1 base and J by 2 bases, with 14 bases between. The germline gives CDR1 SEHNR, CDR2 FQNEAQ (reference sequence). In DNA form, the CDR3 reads TGTGCCAGCAGCTTAGGAGGGGGGTCGTCTCAAGAGACCCAGTACTTC. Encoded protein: CASSLGGGSSQETQYF.

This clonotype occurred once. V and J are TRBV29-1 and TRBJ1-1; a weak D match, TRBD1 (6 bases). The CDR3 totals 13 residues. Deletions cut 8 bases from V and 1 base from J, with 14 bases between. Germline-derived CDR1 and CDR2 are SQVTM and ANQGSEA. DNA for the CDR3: TGCAGCTCCTCACAGGGCGGGAACACTGAAGCTTTCTTT. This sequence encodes CSSSQGGNTEAFF.

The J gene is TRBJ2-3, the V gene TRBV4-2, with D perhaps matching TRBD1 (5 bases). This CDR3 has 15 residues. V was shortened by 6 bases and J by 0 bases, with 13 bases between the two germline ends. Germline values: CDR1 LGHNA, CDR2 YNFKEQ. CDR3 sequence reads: CASSPDSPSTDTQYF. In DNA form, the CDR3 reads TGTGCCAGCAGTCCAGACAGCCCAAGCACAGATACGCAGTATTTT.

In DNA form, the CDR3 reads TGTGCCAGCAGCCCCCCAAGGGCAGGGAGGGGGATCGGGGAAAAACTGTTTTTT. The encoded protein is CASSPPRAGRGIGEKLFF. V usage is TRBV28 and J usage is TRBJ1-4; TRBD1 is a possible D gene (6 bases). V was clipped by 6 bases and J by 8 bases, with 28 bases between them. Germline V gene sequence: CDR1 MDHEN, CDR2 SYDVKM. CDR3 length: 18 amino acids.